Below are 18 T cell receptor beta chains sequenced from a single sample in a study of vaccination effects on CD4 cells after COVID-19. These receptors lack a known antigen. The data were produced by immunoSEQ multiplex PCR, yet TCRdb's version contains in-frame clones alone and is incomplete. The profile shows around 45,000 clones, roughly 72% of them singletons. Before sequencing, viral peptide pools were used by the ViraFEST assay to expand antigen-specific CD4+ T cells. After about 10 days in culture, the CD4+ T cells were isolated. Absence of prior SARS-CoV-2 infection characterized the vaccine recipients, who showed negative nucleocapsid antibodies. The sequencing used CD4+ T cells from PBMCs cultured with SARS-CoV-2 spike peptides, collected before COVID-19 vaccination. These receptor sequences come from a human donor who received a COVID-19 vaccine.

The V call is TRBV25-1, the J call TRBJ2-2, with 8 bases fitting TRBD1. With 10 bases clipped from V and 2 bases from J, the junction kept 6 bases outside the gene matches. This CDR3 is built from 14 residues. The germline V gene encodes CDR1 MGHDK and CDR2 SYGVNS. CDR3 amino acids: CATMDRANTGELFF. CDR3 coding DNA: TGTGCCACTATGGACAGGGCTAACACCGGGGAGCTGTTTTTT.

The chain carries TRBV7-2 and TRBJ2-3; D remains unclear. CDR3 length equals 15 residues. V lost 3 bases and J 1 base, leaving 11 bases between the germline ends. From germline, CDR1 is SGHTA and CDR2 FQGNSA. The CDR3 sequence is CASSLLRVRTDTQYF. The CDR3 coding sequence is TGTGCCAGCAGCTTGCTAAGGGTTCGCACAGATACGCAGTATTTT. The entire variable domain, with the rest obtained from reference TRBV7-2 and TRBJ2-3, is as follows: GAGVSQSPSNKVTEKGKDVELRCDPISGHTALYWYRQSLGQGLEFLIYFQGNSAPDKSGLPSDRFSAERTGGSVSTLTIQRTQQEDSAVYLCASSLLRVRTDTQYFGPGTRLTVL.

V gene TRBV6-4 combines with J gene TRBJ1-6; unclear D gene. In germline, CDR1 is MRHNA, CDR2 SNTAGT. The germline V and J ends were trimmed by 8 bases and 1 base, with 6 bases remaining between them. This CDR3 is built from 13 residues. CDR3 bases: TGTGCCAGCCGAGATTCCTATAATTCACCCCTCCACTTT. Protein: CASRDSYNSPLHF.

CDR3 in DNA: TGTGCCAGCAGTGAAGCGCCTCCGGGAAGGGGCACTGAAGCTTTCTTT. Protein sequence: CASSEAPPGRGTEAFF. The chain joins TRBV6-1 to TRBJ1-1; D possibly corresponds to TRBD1 (5 bases). Germline V gives CDR1 MNHNS, CDR2 SASEGT. The CDR3 contains 16 residues. With 0 bases removed from V and 4 bases from J, the gap between germline ends came to 15 bases.

The rearrangement links TRBV28 to TRBJ2-5; 8 nucleotides agree with TRBD2. The CDR3 spans 13 residues. The germline V gene has CDR1 MDHEN and CDR2 SYDVKM. Trimming cost V 5 bases and J 4 bases; bases outside gene matches: 3. The CDR3 region is CASSVTSVETQYF. The CDR3 DNA follows: TGTGCCAGCAGTGTGACTAGCGTAGAGACCCAGTACTTC.

The V and J genes are TRBV28 and TRBJ2-2, with TRBD1 identical over 8 bases. Germline CDR1 MDHEN, CDR2 SYDVKM. This CDR3 is built from 15 residues. The junction had 6 bases not matched to a gene; V was cut back by 3 bases and J by 6 bases. CDR3 residues: CASSLRTGRAGELFF. Written as DNA, the CDR3 is TGTGCCAGCAGTTTGCGGACAGGGCGGGCCGGGGAGCTGTTTTTT.

This chain uses TRBV6-1 with TRBJ2-3; D uncertain. CDR3 length: 13 amino acids. Germline CDR1 MNHNS, CDR2 SASEGT. The germline V and J ends were trimmed by 5 bases and 7 bases, with 13 bases remaining between them. The CDR3 DNA reads TGTGCCAGCAGTTTAGAGCCCGGTTATACGCAGTATTTT. As protein: CASSLEPGYTQYF.

The rearrangement links TRBV5-4 to TRBJ1-1, with D perhaps TRBD1 (5 bases). V gave up 8 bases and J gave up 2 bases, with 16 bases separating them. This CDR3 contains 14 residues. Germline CDR1 reads SGHNT; CDR2 reads YYREEE (reference sequence). CDR3 residues: CARSIQVINTEAFF. The CDR3 nucleotides read TGTGCCAGGAGTATACAGGTGATCAACACTGAAGCTTTCTTT.

V usage is TRBV29-1 and J usage is TRBJ1-2; TRBD1 aligns across 9 bases. Germline values: CDR1 SQVTM, CDR2 ANQGSEA. There are 15 residues in the CDR3. V was clipped by 5 bases and J by 2 bases; unmatched bases: 9. The CDR3 here is CSVLTWTGANYGYTF. The DNA of the CDR3 is TGCAGCGTTCTCACCTGGACAGGGGCGAACTATGGCTACACCTTC.

In nucleotides, the CDR3 is TGTGCCAGCACCGGGGCGGCAGGGTCGAACTCCTACGAGCAGTACGTC. Translated: CASTGAAGSNSYEQYV. The chain joins TRBV7-9 to TRBJ2-7, with D possibly called TRBD1 or TRBD2 (5 bases each). The V end lost 7 bases, the J end lost 0 bases, and 19 bases lay between the germline ends. There are 16 residues in the CDR3. Germline values: CDR1 SEHNR, CDR2 FQNEAQ (reference sequence).

This clone was recorded a few times. The chain employs TRBV5-1 and TRBJ1-2, with 7 bases identical to TRBD1. Trimming took 4 bases from V and 1 from J; bases not matched to a gene: 4. The CDR3 runs 14 residues. Germline V CDR1 and CDR2: SGHRS, YFSETQ. The CDR3 region has the DNA TGCGCCAGCAGCCCCGGGACAGTTAACTATGGCTACACCTTC. It yields the protein CASSPGTVNYGYTF.

The chain has TRBV2 and TRBJ2-5; unclear D gene. Germline CDR1 reads SNHLY; CDR2 reads FYNNEI. The CDR3 sequence is 14 residues long. V lost 2 bases and J lost 2, with 9 bases in between. CDR3 residues: CASSELMEQETQYF. As DNA, the CDR3 is TGTGCCAGCAGTGAATTGATGGAGCAAGAGACCCAGTACTTC.

This sequence joins TRBV6-4 and TRBJ1-3; D uncertain. CDR1 MRHNA and CDR2 SNTAGT come from the germline V gene. The CDR3 has 16 residues. V was clipped by 8 bases and J by 4 bases, with 21 bases between them. The CDR3: CASRSRGLSGGNTIYF. The CDR3, as DNA: TGTGCCAGCCGAAGCCGGGGATTGAGCGGAGGAAACACCATATATTTT.

The V and J genes are TRBV24-1 and TRBJ2-5; D gene uncertain. Deletions cut 4 bases from V and 1 base from J, with 15 bases between. The CDR3 is made up of 16 amino acids. Germline CDR1 KGHDR, CDR2 SFDVKD. CDR3 coding DNA: TGTGCCACCAGTGACCTGGGGTTGGCCGGCCAAGAGACCCAGTACTTC. Residues: CATSDLGLAGQETQYF.

This clone was detected only a few times. The rearrangement joins TRBV7-9 to TRBJ2-7, with D perhaps matching TRBD2 (5 bases). Germline V lookup: CDR1 SEHNR, CDR2 FQNEAQ (reference sequence). Trimming took off 8 bases at V and 4 bases at J, with 15 bases between the two ends. The CDR3 covers 13 residues. Here the CDR3 DNA reads TGTGCCAGCGACCCGGTCGGGGAATACGAGCAGTACGTC. It specifies CASDPVGEYEQYV.

The CDR3 sequence is CASSLRRGAHPGELFF. The CDR3, as DNA: TGTGCCAGCAGCCTACGAAGGGGGGCGCATCCCGGGGAGCTGTTTTTT. The gene calls are TRBV5-6 and TRBJ2-2; D may match TRBD1 or TRBD2 (6 bases each). CDR3 length: 16 residues. The germline V and J ends were trimmed by 4 bases and 6 bases, with 19 bases remaining between them. CDR1 SGHDT and CDR2 YYEEEE come from the germline V gene.

The CDR3 here is CASSMTGRYEQYV. CDR3 nucleotide sequence: TGTGCCAGCAGCATGACAGGACGGTACGAGCAGTACGTC. The chain recombines TRBV28 with TRBJ2-7; a possible D gene is TRBD1 (6 bases). Germline loops: CDR1 MDHEN, CDR2 SYDVKM. The CDR3 has 13 residues. Trimming cost V 6 bases and J 4 bases, with 13 bases left between them.

The gene calls are TRBV27 and TRBJ1-4; TRBD1 aligns across 9 bases. The CDR3 is made up of 17 amino acids. V lost 5 bases, J lost 5 bases, and 12 bases stayed unmatched. Germline V gene sequence: CDR1 MNHEY, CDR2 SMNVEV (reference sequence). The chain's CDR3 is CASSPGQGLLGNEKLFF. CDR3 nucleotides: TGTGCCAGCAGTCCGGGACAGGGTCTACTTGGAAATGAAAAACTGTTTTTT.